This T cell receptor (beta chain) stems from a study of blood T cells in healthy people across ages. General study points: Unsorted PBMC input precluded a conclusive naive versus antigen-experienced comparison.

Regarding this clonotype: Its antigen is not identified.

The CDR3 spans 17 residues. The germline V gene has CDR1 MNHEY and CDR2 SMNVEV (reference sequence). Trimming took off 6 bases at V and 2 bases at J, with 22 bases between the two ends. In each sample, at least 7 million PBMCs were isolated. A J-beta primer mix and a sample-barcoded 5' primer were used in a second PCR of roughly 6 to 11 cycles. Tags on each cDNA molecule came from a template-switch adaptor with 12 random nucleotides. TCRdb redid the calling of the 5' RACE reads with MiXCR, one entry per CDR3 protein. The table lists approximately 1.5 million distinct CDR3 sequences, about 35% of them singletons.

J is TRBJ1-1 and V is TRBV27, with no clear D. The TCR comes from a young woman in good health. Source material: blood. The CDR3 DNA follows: TGTGCCAGCAGAACCCGGGTCAGACCATCAGCAAACACTGAAGCTTTCTTT. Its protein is CASRTRVRPSANTEAFF.